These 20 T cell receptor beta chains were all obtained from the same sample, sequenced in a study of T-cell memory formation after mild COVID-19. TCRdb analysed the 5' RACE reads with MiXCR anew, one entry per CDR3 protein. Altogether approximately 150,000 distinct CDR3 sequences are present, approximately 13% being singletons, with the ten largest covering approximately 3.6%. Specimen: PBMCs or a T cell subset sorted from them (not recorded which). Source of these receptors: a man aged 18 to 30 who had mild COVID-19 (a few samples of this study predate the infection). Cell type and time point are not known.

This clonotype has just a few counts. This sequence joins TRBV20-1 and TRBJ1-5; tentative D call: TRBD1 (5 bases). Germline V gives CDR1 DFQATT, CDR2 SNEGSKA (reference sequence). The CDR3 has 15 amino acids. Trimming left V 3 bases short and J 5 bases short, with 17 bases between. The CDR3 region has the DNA TGCAGTGCTAGGCTACAAGGCAGGGTACATCAGCCCCAGCATTTT. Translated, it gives CSARLQGRVHQPQHF.

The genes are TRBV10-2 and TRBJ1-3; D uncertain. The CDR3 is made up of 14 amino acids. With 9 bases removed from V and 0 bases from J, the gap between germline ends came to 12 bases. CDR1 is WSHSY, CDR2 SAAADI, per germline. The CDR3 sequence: CASKTSSSGNTIYF. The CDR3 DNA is TGCGCCAGTAAGACATCTAGCTCTGGAAACACCATATATTTT.

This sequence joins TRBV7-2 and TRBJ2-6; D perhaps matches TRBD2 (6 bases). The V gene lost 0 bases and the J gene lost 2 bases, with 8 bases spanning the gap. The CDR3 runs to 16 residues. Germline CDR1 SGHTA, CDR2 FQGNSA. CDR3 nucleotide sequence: TGTGCCAGCAGCTTAGCGGGGACTGCTGGGGCCAACGTCCTGACTTTC. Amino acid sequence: CASSLAGTAGANVLTF.

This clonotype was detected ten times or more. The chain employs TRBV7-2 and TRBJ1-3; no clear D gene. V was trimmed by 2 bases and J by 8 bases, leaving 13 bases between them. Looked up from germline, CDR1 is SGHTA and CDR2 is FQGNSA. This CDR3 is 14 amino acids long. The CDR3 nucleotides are TGTGCCAGCAGCTTATCGCCGGCGGCGGACACCATATATTTT. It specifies CASSLSPAADTIYF.

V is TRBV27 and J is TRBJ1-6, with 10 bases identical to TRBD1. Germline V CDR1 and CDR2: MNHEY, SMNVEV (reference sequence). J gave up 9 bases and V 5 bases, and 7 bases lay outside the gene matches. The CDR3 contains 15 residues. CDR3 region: CASSDPGQGTSPLHF. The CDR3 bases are TGTGCCAGCAGTGATCCGGGACAGGGGACTTCACCCCTCCACTTT.

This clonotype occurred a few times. The CDR3 protein is CASSPRDGANYGYTF. CDR3 nucleotides: TGTGCCAGCAGCCCGAGGGACGGAGCTAACTATGGCTACACCTTC. The genes are TRBV7-8 and TRBJ1-2; a possible D gene is TRBD1 (5 bases). V dropped 5 bases and J dropped 0 bases, with 13 bases sitting between them. The CDR3 covers 15 residues. Germline CDR1 and CDR2: SGHVS and FQNEAQ.

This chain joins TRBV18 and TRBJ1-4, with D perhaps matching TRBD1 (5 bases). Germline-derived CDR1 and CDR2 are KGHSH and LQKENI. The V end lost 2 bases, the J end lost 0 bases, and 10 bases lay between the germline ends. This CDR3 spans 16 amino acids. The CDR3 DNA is TGTGCCAGCTCACCAATGACAGACCCAACTAATGAAAAACTGTTTTTT. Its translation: CASSPMTDPTNEKLFF.

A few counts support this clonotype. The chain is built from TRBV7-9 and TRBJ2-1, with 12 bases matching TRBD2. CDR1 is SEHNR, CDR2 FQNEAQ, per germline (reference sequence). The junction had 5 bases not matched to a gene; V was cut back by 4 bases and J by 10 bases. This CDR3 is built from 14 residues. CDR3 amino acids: CASSSSGGAVEQFF. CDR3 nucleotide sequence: TGTGCCAGCAGCTCTAGCGGGGGGGCCGTCGAGCAGTTCTTC.

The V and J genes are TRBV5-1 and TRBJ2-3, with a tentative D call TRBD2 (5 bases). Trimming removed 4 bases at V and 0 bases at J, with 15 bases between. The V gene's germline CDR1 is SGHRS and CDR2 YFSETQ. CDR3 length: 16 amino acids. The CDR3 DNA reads TGCGCCAGCAGCCGATCCGGGATACCGAGCACAGATACGCAGTATTTT. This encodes CASSRSGIPSTDTQYF.

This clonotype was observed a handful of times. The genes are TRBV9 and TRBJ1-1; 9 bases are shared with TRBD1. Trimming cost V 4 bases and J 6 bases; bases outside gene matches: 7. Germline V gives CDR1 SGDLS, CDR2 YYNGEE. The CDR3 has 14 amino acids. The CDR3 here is CASSPGQGGSEAFF. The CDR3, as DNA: TGTGCCAGCAGCCCGGGACAGGGAGGCTCTGAAGCTTTCTTT.

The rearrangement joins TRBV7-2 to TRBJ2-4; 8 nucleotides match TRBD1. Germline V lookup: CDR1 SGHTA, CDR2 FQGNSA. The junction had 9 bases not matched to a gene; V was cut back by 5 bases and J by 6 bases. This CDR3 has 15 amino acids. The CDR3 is CASSIIGQGGNIQYF. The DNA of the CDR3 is TGTGCCAGCAGCATCATTGGACAGGGTGGAAACATTCAGTACTTC.

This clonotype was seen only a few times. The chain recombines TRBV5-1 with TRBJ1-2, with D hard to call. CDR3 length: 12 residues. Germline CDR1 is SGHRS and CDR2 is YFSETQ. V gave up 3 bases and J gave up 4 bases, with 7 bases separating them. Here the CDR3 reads CASSSELYGYTF. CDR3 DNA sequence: TGCGCCAGCAGCTCTGAACTCTATGGCTACACCTTC.

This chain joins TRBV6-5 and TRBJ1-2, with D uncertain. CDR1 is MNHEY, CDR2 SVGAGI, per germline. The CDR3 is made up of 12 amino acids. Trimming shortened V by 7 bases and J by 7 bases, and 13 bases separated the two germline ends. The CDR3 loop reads CASKNRGSGYTF. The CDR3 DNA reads TGTGCCAGCAAAAACCGGGGATCTGGCTACACCTTC.

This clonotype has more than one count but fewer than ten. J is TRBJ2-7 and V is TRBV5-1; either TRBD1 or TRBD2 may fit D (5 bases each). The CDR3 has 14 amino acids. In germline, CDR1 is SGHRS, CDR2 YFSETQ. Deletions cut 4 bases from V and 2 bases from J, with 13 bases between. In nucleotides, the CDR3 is TGCGCCAGCAGCCTAGGGGACGGACCCTACGAGCAGTACGTC. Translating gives CASSLGDGPYEQYV.

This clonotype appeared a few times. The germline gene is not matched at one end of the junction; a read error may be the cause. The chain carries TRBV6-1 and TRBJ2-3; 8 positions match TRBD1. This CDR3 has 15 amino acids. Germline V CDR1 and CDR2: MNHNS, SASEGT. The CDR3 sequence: CASTEQGGILDTQYF. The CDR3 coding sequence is TGTGCCAGCACTGAACAGGGGGGTATATTGGATACGCAGTATTTT.

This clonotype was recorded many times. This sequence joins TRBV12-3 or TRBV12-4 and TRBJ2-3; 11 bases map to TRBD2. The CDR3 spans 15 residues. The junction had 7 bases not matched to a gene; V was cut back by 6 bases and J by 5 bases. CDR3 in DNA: TGTGCCAGCAGCCTTAGCGGGGGGGCCATAGATACGCAGTATTTT. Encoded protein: CASSLSGGAIDTQYF.

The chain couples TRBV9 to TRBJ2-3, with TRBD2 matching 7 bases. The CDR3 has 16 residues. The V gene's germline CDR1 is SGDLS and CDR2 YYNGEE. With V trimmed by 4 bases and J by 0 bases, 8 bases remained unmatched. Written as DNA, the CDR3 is TGTGCCAGCAGCACTGCCGGGGGGTCTAGCACAGATACGCAGTATTTT. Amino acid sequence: CASSTAGGSSTDTQYF.

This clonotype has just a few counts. Written as DNA, the CDR3 is TGTGCCAGCAGTCCAAATGGGTACCAAGAGACCCAGTACTTC. It encodes CASSPNGYQETQYF. The gene calls are TRBV7-3 and TRBJ2-5; no reliable D call. The CDR3 has 14 amino acids. Trimming cost V 6 bases and J 0 bases, with 11 bases left between them. CDR1 and CDR2 from the germline V gene are SGHTA and FQGTGA.

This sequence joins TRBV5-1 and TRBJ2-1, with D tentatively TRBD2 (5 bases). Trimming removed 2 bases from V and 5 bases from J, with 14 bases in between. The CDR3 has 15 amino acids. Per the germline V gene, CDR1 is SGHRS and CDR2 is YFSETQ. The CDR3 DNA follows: TGCGCCAGCAGCTTACCGGCTAGCTTAAACAATGAGCAGTTCTTC. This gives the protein CASSLPASLNNEQFF.

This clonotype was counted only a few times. CDR3 nucleotides: TGTGCCAGCAGCTCCTCCCAAGTCCAAGAGACCCAGTACTTC. It codes for CASSSSQVQETQYF. The chain has TRBV7-2 and TRBJ2-5; D unclear. Germline CDR1 SGHTA, CDR2 FQGNSA. Trimming pared 4 bases from V and 1 base from J, leaving 10 bases between. This CDR3 contains 14 residues. Supplemented by reference TRBV7-2 and TRBJ2-5, the full variable domain reads GAGVSQSPSNKVTEKGKDVELRCDPISGHTALYWYRQSLGQGLEFLIYFQGNSAPDKSGLPSDRFSAERTGGSVSTLTIQRTQQEDSAVYLCASSSSQVQETQYFGPGTRLLVL.